This T cell receptor beta chain was sequenced in a study of T cells in tuberculosis. Whole-study context: IGRA-negative adolescents, IGRA-positive adolescents with latent tuberculosis and adults with active tuberculosis formed this South African cohort.

TCRdb keeps only in-frame clones here, not all; method: immunoSEQ multiplex PCR. This table holds tens of thousands of clones, around 85% found once. Noted time point: new active TB diagnosis, blood taken before or within 7 days of starting treatment. Confirmation came from sputum smear and/or culture positivity for M. tuberculosis. The sequences come from PBMCs, collected at tuberculosis diagnosis. The TCR was taken from an adult with tuberculosis.

The CDR3 is CASSLTGGNTEAFF. As DNA, the CDR3 is TGCGCCAGCAGCTTGACAGGGGGCAACACTGAAGCTTTCTTT. The V call is TRBV5-1, the J call TRBJ1-1; 9 nucleotides align to TRBD1. The CDR3 consists of 14 residues. After removal of 1 base from V and 2 bases from J, the junction contained 0 bases not matched to a gene. The germline V gene encodes CDR1 SGHRS and CDR2 YFSETQ.